The next 4 T cell receptor beta chains were all read from a single sample in a study of blood T cell repertoires in COVID-19. Sequenced by immunoSEQ multiplex PCR; TCRdb stores in-frame clones only, minus some. The sample consists of 200,000 to 300,000 clones, roughly 88% of them appearing once. The specimen sequenced was peripheral blood. These receptors all come from a man aged 80 or over with acute or convalescent COVID-19.

V usage is TRBV19 and J usage is TRBJ2-2; 14 nucleotides line up with TRBD2. Germline V CDR1 and CDR2: LNHDA, SQIVND (reference sequence). This CDR3 has 15 residues. V shed 9 bases and J 6 bases; nucleotides not matched to a gene: 6. The CDR3 bases are TGTGCCAGCATTGGGACTAGCGGGAGTTCCGGGGAGCTGTTTTTT. Translation: CASIGTSGSSGELFF.

The chain couples TRBV3-1 (or the pseudogene TRBV3-2) to TRBJ2-5, with TRBD2 identical over 14 bases. Per germline, CDR1 LGHDT and CDR2 YNNKEL (reference sequence). The CDR3 has 19 amino acids. Trimming took 9 bases from V and 3 from J; bases not matched to a gene: 18. The CDR3 loop is CARPGTPGLAGAGKETQYF. CDR3 DNA: TGTGCCAGGCCCGGGACCCCGGGACTAGCGGGAGCAGGGAAAGAGACCCAGTACTTC.

The rearrangement joins TRBV19 to TRBJ1-5; unclear D gene. CDR3 length: 15 residues. Per the germline V gene, CDR1 is LNHDA and CDR2 is SQIVND (reference sequence). Deletions cut 3 bases from V and 0 bases from J, with 9 bases between. DNA of the CDR3: TGTGCCAGTAGTATTGTCTCTTATAGCAATCAGCCCCAGCATTTT. It yields the protein CASSIVSYSNQPQHF.

This chain joins TRBV28 and TRBJ2-5; a possible D gene is TRBD2 (5 bases). The CDR3 loop spans 16 amino acids. Germline assignment: CDR1 MDHEN and CDR2 SYDVKM. V gave up 5 bases and J gave up 5 bases, with 21 bases separating them. CDR3 region: CASSLNGLPTGETQYF. The CDR3 bases are TGTGCCAGCAGTCTTAACGGACTCCCCACGGGGGAGACCCAGTACTTC.